The rows below give T cell receptor beta chains drawn from one sample of a study of T and B cells in COVID-19 patients. MiXCR, run by TCRdb on the multiplex PCR reads, gives a single entry per CDR3 protein. The sample lists 6,000 or so distinct CDR3 sequences; 33% were seen once. Sequencing used blood. The receptor set was obtained from a human donor with active COVID-19. The CDR3 runs from the conserved cysteine through the conserved F or W. A D gene is named only where the DNA matches it firmly. Clone size is given for some rows only: seen once, a few or many times, or a class if the clone is expanded.

D gene: TRBD2; clone size: few; J gene: TRBJ2-7; V gene: TRBV19; CDR3 protein: CASSKGTSGRAGSYEQYF; CDR3 DNA: TGTGCCAGTAGTAAAGGGACTAGCGGGAGGGCCGGGTCCTACGAGCAGTACTTC
D gene: .; clone size: .; J gene: TRBJ2-4; V gene: TRBV27; CDR3 protein: CASSLSPGGNIQYF; CDR3 DNA: TGTGCCAGCAGTTTATCCCCCGGGGGAAACATTCAGTACTTC
D gene: TRBD2; clone size: few; J gene: TRBJ2-3; V gene: TRBV19; CDR3 protein: CASSISSGSRNTDTQYF; CDR3 DNA: TGTGCCAGTAGTATAAGTAGCGGGAGTAGAAACACAGATACGCAGTATTTT
D gene: TRBD1; clone size: .; J gene: TRBJ2-1; V gene: TRBV6-1; CDR3 protein: CASSYRGPSYNEQFF; CDR3 DNA: TGTGCCAGCAGTTACAGGGGACCCTCCTACAATGAGCAGTTCTTC
D gene: .; clone size: once; J gene: TRBJ2-7; V gene: TRBV7-4; CDR3 protein: CASSFGLSYEQYF; CDR3 DNA: TGTGCCAGCAGCTTTGGACTGTCCTACGAGCAGTACTTC
D gene: TRBD2; clone size: once; J gene: TRBJ2-1; V gene: TRBV29-1; CDR3 protein: CSGLAGGTYNEQFF; CDR3 DNA: TGCAGCGGACTAGCGGGGGGCACCTACAATGAGCAGTTCTTC
D gene: TRBD1; clone size: few; J gene: TRBJ1-6; V gene: TRBV18; CDR3 protein: CASSLLSTGLDSPLHF; CDR3 DNA: TGTGCCAGCTCACTTCTATCGACAGGGCTTGACTCACCCCTCCACTTT
D gene: .; clone size: .; J gene: TRBJ1-5; V gene: TRBV19; CDR3 protein: CASSPQGALDNQPQHF; CDR3 DNA: TGTGCCAGTAGTCCACAAGGGGCCCTGGACAATCAGCCCCAGCATTTT
D gene: .; clone size: .; J gene: TRBJ1-1; V gene: TRBV5-5; CDR3 protein: CASSLAEGQGKGFF; CDR3 DNA: TGCGCCAGCAGCTTGGCCGAGGGGCAGGGGAAGGGTTTCTTT
D gene: TRBD2; clone size: medium-sized; J gene: TRBJ2-3; V gene: TRBV27; CDR3 protein: CASSLGGGRPTDTQYF; CDR3 DNA: TGTGCCAGCAGTTTAGGTGGCGGGAGGCCCACAGATACGCAGTATTTT
D gene: .; clone size: .; J gene: TRBJ2-1; V gene: TRBV20-1; CDR3 protein: CSAKSLSSYNEQFF; CDR3 DNA: TGCAGTGCTAAATCCCTTAGCTCCTACAATGAGCAGTTCTTC
D gene: TRBD2; clone size: few; J gene: TRBJ2-7; V gene: TRBV6-5; CDR3 protein: CASRPTSGRIYEQYF; CDR3 DNA: TGTGCCAGCAGGCCGACTAGCGGGAGAATCTACGAGCAGTACTTC
D gene: .; clone size: medium-sized; J gene: TRBJ2-7; V gene: TRBV30; CDR3 protein: CAWGGIYEQYF; CDR3 DNA: TGTGCCTGGGGGGGGATATACGAGCAGTACTTC
D gene: TRBD2; clone size: once; J gene: TRBJ2-3; V gene: TRBV20-1; CDR3 protein: CSASLREVLSDTQYF; CDR3 DNA: TGCAGTGCTAGCTTGCGGGAGGTCCTCTCAGATACGCAGTATTTT
D gene: .; clone size: .; J gene: TRBJ2-1; V gene: TRBV5-6; CDR3 protein: CASSPVGERDNEQFF; CDR3 DNA: TGTGCCAGCAGCCCCGTGGGGGAGAGGGACAATGAGCAGTTCTTC
D gene: .; clone size: .; J gene: TRBJ2-6; V gene: TRBV19; CDR3 protein: CASSIGTGVSGANVLTF; CDR3 DNA: TGTGCCAGTAGTATTGGAACAGGAGTCTCTGGGGCCAACGTCCTGACTTTC
D gene: .; clone size: few; J gene: TRBJ2-7; V gene: TRBV5-4; CDR3 protein: CASSLRQGEGYEQYF; CDR3 DNA: TGTGCCAGCAGCTTGAGGCAGGGGGAGGGCTACGAGCAGTACTTC
D gene: .; clone size: medium-sized; J gene: TRBJ2-5; V gene: TRBV18; CDR3 protein: CASSPQETQYF; CDR3 DNA: TGTGCCAGCTCACCCCAAGAGACCCAGTACTTC
D gene: .; clone size: few; J gene: TRBJ1-3; V gene: TRBV5-5; CDR3 protein: CASSPDTYSGNTIYF; CDR3 DNA: TGTGCCAGCAGCCCGGACACCTACTCTGGAAACACCATATATTTT
D gene: .; clone size: .; J gene: TRBJ2-1; V gene: TRBV5-6; CDR3 protein: CASNFRAQASEQFF; CDR3 DNA: TGTGCCAGCAACTTCCGGGCGCAGGCGAGTGAGCAGTTCTTC
D gene: .; clone size: few; J gene: TRBJ2-2; V gene: TRBV7-9; CDR3 protein: CASSLSGELFF; CDR3 DNA: TGTGCCAGCAGCTTATCCGGGGAGCTGTTTTTT
D gene: .; clone size: many; J gene: TRBJ1-1; V gene: TRBV12-3/TRBV12-4; CDR3 protein: CASTYRREANTEAFF; CDR3 DNA: TGTGCCAGCACCTACCGAAGGGAGGCGAACACTGAAGCTTTCTTT
D gene: .; clone size: .; J gene: TRBJ1-5; V gene: TRBV5-5; CDR3 protein: CACSLWEQGNQPQHF; CDR3 DNA: TGTGCCTGCAGCTTGTGGGAACAGGGCAATCAGCCCCAGCATTTT
D gene: .; clone size: .; J gene: TRBJ2-7; V gene: TRBV11-2; CDR3 protein: CASSLVGSGSGGEQYF; CDR3 DNA: TGTGCCAGCAGCTTAGTTGGCAGCGGCAGCGGCGGGGAGCAGTACTTC
D gene: TRBD1; clone size: medium-sized; J gene: TRBJ2-6; V gene: TRBV27; CDR3 protein: CASSSGQGRTGANVLTF; CDR3 DNA: TGTGCCAGCAGTTCGGGACAGGGGAGGACTGGGGCCAACGTCCTGACTTTC
D gene: .; clone size: few; J gene: TRBJ1-2; V gene: TRBV20-1; CDR3 protein: CSARDPASNYGYTF; CDR3 DNA: TGCAGTGCTAGAGATCCGGCGAGTAACTATGGCTACACCTTC
D gene: TRBD1; clone size: .; J gene: TRBJ2-7; V gene: TRBV6-1; CDR3 protein: CASSPPTGYEQYF; CDR3 DNA: TGTGCCAGCAGTCCCCCGACAGGGTACGAGCAGTACTTC
D gene: .; clone size: many; J gene: TRBJ1-1; V gene: TRBV6-5; CDR3 protein: CASSRTYLNTEAFF; CDR3 DNA: TGTGCCAGCAGTCGGACGTACTTGAACACTGAAGCTTTCTTT
D gene: .; clone size: many; J gene: TRBJ2-3; V gene: TRBV5-5; CDR3 protein: CASSISTDTQYF; CDR3 DNA: TGTGCCAGCAGTATTAGCACAGATACGCAGTATTTT
D gene: .; clone size: medium-sized; J gene: TRBJ2-7; V gene: TRBV6-5; CDR3 protein: CASSYSPGKSYEQYF; CDR3 DNA: TGTGCCAGCAGTTACTCACCAGGGAAATCCTACGAGCAGTACTTC
D gene: .; clone size: few; J gene: TRBJ2-2; V gene: TRBV18; CDR3 protein: CASAQMQRLTGELFF; CDR3 DNA: TGTGCCAGCGCTCAGATGCAGCGGCTCACCGGGGAGCTGTTTTTT
D gene: .; clone size: .; J gene: TRBJ2-3; V gene: TRBV15; CDR3 protein: CATSGWGSTDTQYF; CDR3 DNA: TGTGCCACCAGCGGTTGGGGTTCCACAGATACGCAGTATTTT
D gene: TRBD1; clone size: many; J gene: TRBJ2-7; V gene: TRBV19; CDR3 protein: CASSPPGQGAYEQYF; CDR3 DNA: TGTGCCAGTAGCCCTCCGGGACAGGGGGCCTACGAGCAGTACTTC
D gene: TRBD2; clone size: few; J gene: TRBJ2-1; V gene: TRBV12-3/TRBV12-4; CDR3 protein: CASSERLAGMGQFF; CDR3 DNA: TGTGCCAGCAGTGAGCGACTAGCTGGGATGGGGCAGTTCTTC
D gene: .; clone size: .; J gene: TRBJ1-1; V gene: TRBV6-2/TRBV6-3; CDR3 protein: CASSWDRGRMNTEAFF; CDR3 DNA: TGTGCCAGCAGCTGGGACCGCGGTCGGATGAACACTGAAGCTTTCTTT
D gene: .; clone size: medium-sized; J gene: TRBJ1-1; V gene: TRBV29-1; CDR3 protein: CSVDRDLNTEAFF; CDR3 DNA: TGCAGCGTTGATAGGGACCTGAACACTGAAGCTTTCTTT
D gene: .; clone size: medium-sized; J gene: TRBJ2-1; V gene: TRBV19; CDR3 protein: CASSIRPGEQFF; CDR3 DNA: TGTGCCAGTAGTATACGGCCTGGTGAGCAGTTCTTC
D gene: TRBD2; clone size: medium-sized; J gene: TRBJ2-1; V gene: TRBV7-6; CDR3 protein: CASSSGLARNEQFF; CDR3 DNA: TGTGCCAGCAGCTCCGGACTAGCGAGGAATGAGCAGTTCTTC
D gene: .; clone size: .; J gene: TRBJ1-2; V gene: TRBV27; CDR3 protein: CASSLQGMGYGYTF; CDR3 DNA: TGTGCCAGCAGTTTGCAAGGGATGGGATATGGCTACACCTTC
D gene: TRBD1; clone size: many; J gene: TRBJ2-5; V gene: TRBV19; CDR3 protein: CASSDRDRLAKTQYF; CDR3 DNA: TGTGCCAGTAGCGACCGGGACAGACTTGCCAAGACCCAGTACTTC
D gene: .; clone size: .; J gene: TRBJ2-7; V gene: TRBV18; CDR3 protein: CASSPTARRGEQYF; CDR3 DNA: TGTGCCAGCTCACCGACTGCGCGGCGCGGGGAGCAGTACTTC